What follows describes a single T cell receptor (beta chain). MiXCR, run by TCRdb on the 5' RACE reads, gives a single entry per CDR3 protein. The sample records nearly 350,000 distinct CDR3 sequences, 10% to 15% being singletons. V shed 1 base, J shed 5 bases, and the junction held 4 bases outside the gene matches. Germline loops: CDR1 LGHNA, CDR2 YNFKEQ. The CDR3 extends over 14 amino acids. The data were taken from a study of T-cell memory formation after mild COVID-19. The receptor's source is a man younger than 30 who had mild COVID-19 (a few samples of this study predate the infection). Cell type and time point are not known. V and J are TRBV4-2 and TRBJ1-2; TRBD1 agrees at 7 bases. Sequencing used PBMCs or a T cell subset sorted from them (not recorded which). The chain's CDR3 is CASSQVDRPYGYTF. CDR3 DNA: TGTGCCAGCAGCCAAGTGGACAGGCCTTATGGCTACACCTTC.